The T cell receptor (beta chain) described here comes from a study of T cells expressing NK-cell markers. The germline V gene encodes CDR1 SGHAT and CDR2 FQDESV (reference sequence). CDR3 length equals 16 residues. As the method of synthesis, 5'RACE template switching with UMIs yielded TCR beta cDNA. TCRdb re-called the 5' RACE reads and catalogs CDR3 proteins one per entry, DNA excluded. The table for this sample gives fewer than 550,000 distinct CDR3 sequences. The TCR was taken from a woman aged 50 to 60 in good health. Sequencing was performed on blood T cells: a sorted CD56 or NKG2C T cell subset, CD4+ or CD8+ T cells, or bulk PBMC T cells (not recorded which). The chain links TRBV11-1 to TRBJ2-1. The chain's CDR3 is CASSFNSDSSYNEQFF.